The 21 T cell receptor beta chains given below trace back to one sample, sequenced in a study of OX40 agonist ivuxolimab in advanced cancers. Method: immunoSEQ multiplex PCR; TCRdb's copy keeps in-frame clones and lacks some. The table records over 30,000 clones, about 82% of them present only once. The sample consisted of CD4+ or CD8+ T cells sorted from blood, taken in a trial of the OX40 agonist ivuxolimab. These receptor sequences come from an adult with an advanced solid tumor such as melanoma, head and neck, liver or kidney cancer.

This chain uses TRBV9 with TRBJ2-5; TRBD1 matches 9 bases. V lost 4 bases and J lost 2; bases outside the gene matches: 6. CDR1 and CDR2 from the germline V gene are SGDLS and YYNGEE. There are 15 residues in the CDR3. CDR3 region: CASSPRDRVQETQYF. CDR3 sequence (DNA): TGTGCCAGCAGCCCCCGGGACAGGGTGCAAGAGACCCAGTACTTC.

V usage is TRBV13 and J usage is TRBJ1-5; possible D gene TRBD1, 6 bases. Between the trimmed V and J ends, which lost 0 bases and 9 bases, there was a span of 9 bases. This CDR3 has 13 residues. Germline CDR1 and CDR2: PRHDT and FYEKMQ (reference sequence). The CDR3 loop reads CASSLGEGGPQHF. The CDR3 DNA follows: TGTGCCAGCAGCTTAGGCGAGGGGGGGCCCCAGCATTTT.

A few counts support this clone. The genes are TRBV19 and TRBJ2-1; 7 bases agree with TRBD1. The CDR3 spans 17 residues. Trimming at V came to 3 bases and at J to 3 bases, leaving 11 bases not matched to a gene. Germline V gene data show CDR1 as LNHDA and CDR2 as SQIVND (reference sequence). CDR3 sequence: CASSITTGDEYYNEQFF. In nucleotides, the CDR3 is TGTGCCAGTAGTATCACCACAGGGGACGAATACTACAATGAGCAGTTCTTC.

The rearrangement uses TRBV30 and TRBJ2-5, with D possibly being TRBD1 (6 bases). Germline lookup yields CDR1 GTSNPN and CDR2 SVGIG (reference sequence). The CDR3 length is 15 residues. Trimming removed 5 bases at V and 3 bases at J, with 19 bases between. For the CDR3, the DNA is TGTGCCTGGTATACAGGGTTCGGGGCTGAAGAGACCCAGTACTTC. Translating gives CAWYTGFGAEETQYF.

The CDR3 loop is CASSQRTSGVGDTQYF. The CDR3 nucleotides are TGCGCCAGCAGCCAGCGGACTAGCGGGGTCGGGGATACGCAGTATTTT. V gene TRBV4-1 combines with J gene TRBJ2-3; 12 positions match TRBD2. Germline V gives CDR1 MGHRA, CDR2 YSYEKL. The CDR3 is made up of 16 amino acids. The V segment lost 3 bases and the J segment 6 bases; nucleotides outside the gene matches: 7.

The rearrangement uses TRBV4-1 and TRBJ1-1; D is undetermined. CDR1 and CDR2 from the germline V gene are MGHRA and YSYEKL. There are 13 residues in the CDR3. V lost 2 bases and J 8 bases, leaving 12 bases between the germline ends. The CDR3 nucleotides are TGCGCCAGCAGCCAATTCGGGGTGAGAGAAGCTTTCTTT. Residues: CASSQFGVREAFF.

The chain uses TRBV11-2 and TRBJ1-1; the D is unclear. The V gene's germline CDR1 is SGHAT and CDR2 FQNNGV. Trimming removed 6 bases from V and 6 bases from J, with 5 bases in between. The CDR3 has 10 amino acids. CDR3 residues: CASRGAEAFF. DNA for the CDR3: TGTGCCAGCAGGGGAGCTGAAGCTTTCTTT.

The DNA for the CDR3 is TGTGCCAGCAGTCCCCCCGGGGGGATTGACAGGGCTGGAAACACCATATATTTT. Its translation: CASSPPGGIDRAGNTIYF. The chain is built from TRBV7-9 and TRBJ1-3; TRBD1 aligns across 7 bases. The germline CDR1 and CDR2 sequences are SEHNR and FQNEAQ (reference sequence). The CDR3 covers 18 residues. Trimming took 6 bases from V and 2 from J; bases not matched to a gene: 16.

This chain joins TRBV28 and TRBJ1-2; tentative D call: TRBD1 (5 bases). This CDR3 has 15 amino acids. From germline, CDR1 is MDHEN and CDR2 SYDVKM. V was pared by 2 bases and J by 6 bases, with 16 bases between. The CDR3 is CASSLLGGGEDGYTF. The DNA of the CDR3 is TGTGCCAGCAGTTTACTCGGGGGAGGGGAAGATGGCTACACCTTC.

This clone was seen only once. The chain joins TRBV28 to TRBJ2-5, with 7 positions matching TRBD1. Germline V gene data show CDR1 as MDHEN and CDR2 as SYDVKM. V gave up 3 bases and J gave up 5 bases; unmatched junction bases: 6. The CDR3 totals 14 residues. CDR3 amino acids: CASSLTGPGETQYF. The CDR3 coding sequence is TGTGCCAGCAGTTTGACAGGGCCGGGGGAGACCCAGTACTTC.

The chain employs TRBV11-2 and TRBJ2-7; 8 bases match TRBD2. The trim removed 5 bases at V and 0 bases at J, leaving 6 bases unmatched. This CDR3 has 15 amino acids. The germline V gene has CDR1 SGHAT and CDR2 FQNNGV. The CDR3 is CASSQERGSSYEQYF. The CDR3, as DNA: TGTGCCAGCAGCCAAGAGCGGGGGAGCTCCTACGAGCAGTACTTC.

J is TRBJ1-1 and V is TRBV7-6; 8 bases fit TRBD1. This CDR3 contains 13 residues. CDR1 and CDR2 from the germline V gene are SGHVS and FNYEAQ. The J segment lost 5 bases and the V segment lost 4 bases, leaving 3 bases of the junction unmatched. The CDR3 loop is CASSSDRETEAFF. CDR3 coding DNA: TGTGCCAGCAGCTCGGACAGGGAAACTGAAGCTTTCTTT.

This clone was found once. The chain is built from TRBV5-4 and TRBJ2-2; D is uncertain. V was shortened by 0 bases and J by 4 bases, with 4 bases between the two germline ends. Germline-derived CDR1 and CDR2 are SGHNT and YYREEE (reference sequence). This CDR3 spans 13 amino acids. The DNA of the CDR3 is TGTGCCAGCAGCTTGGAGGTCACCGGGGAGCTGTTTTTT. Encoded protein: CASSLEVTGELFF. The full variable domain, in which reference TRBV5-4 and TRBJ2-2 provide the parts outside the CDR3, is ETGVTQSPTHLIKTRGQQVTLRCSSQSGHNTVSWYQQALGQGPQFIFQYYREEENGRGNFPPRFSGLQFPNYSSELNVNALELDDSALYLCASSLEVTGELFFGEGSRLTVL.

This clone occurred once. The chain is built from TRBV27 and TRBJ2-1, with 7 bases lining up with TRBD2. Germline loops: CDR1 MNHEY, CDR2 SMNVEV (reference sequence). This CDR3 region has 12 residues. V dropped 10 bases and J dropped 8; count of bases not matched to a gene: 8. CDR3 loop: CATMGLPHEQFF. The CDR3 DNA reads as TGTGCCACTATGGGACTACCCCATGAGCAGTTCTTC.

The chain recombines TRBV29-1 with TRBJ1-5, with D maybe TRBD1 (5 bases). CDR1 and CDR2 (germline): SQVTM, ANQGSEA. Trimming removed 7 bases from V and 7 bases from J, with 14 bases in between. The CDR3 is 12 amino acids. CDR3 sequence: CSARSGTQPQHF. The CDR3 bases are TGCAGCGCCAGATCAGGGACCCAGCCCCAGCATTTT.

This clone was found a few times. The chain links TRBV4-2 to TRBJ1-1; D remains ambiguous. The germline gives CDR1 LGHNA, CDR2 YNFKEQ. The ends were cut back, 2 bases at V and 3 bases at J, with 7 bases in the middle. There are 13 residues in the CDR3. The chain's CDR3 is CASSQIGDTEAFF. Here the CDR3 DNA reads TGTGCCAGCAGCCAAATCGGTGACACTGAAGCTTTCTTT.

J is TRBJ2-7 and V is TRBV11-3, with 7 positions matching TRBD2. CDR1 is SGHNT and CDR2 is YENEEA in the germline V gene. Losses at the gene ends were 3 bases for V and 3 bases for J; bases not matched to a gene: 8. There are 15 residues in the CDR3. CDR3 sequence (DNA): TGTGCCAGCAGCTTCTCGCCTAGCGGAAGCTACGAGCAGTACTTC. The encoded protein is CASSFSPSGSYEQYF.

The CDR3 loop reads CASSQGQGIGEAFF. In DNA, the CDR3 is TGCGCCAGCAGCCAGGGACAGGGGATAGGTGAAGCTTTCTTT. The chain recombines TRBV4-3 with TRBJ1-1; 10 nucleotides line up with TRBD1. This CDR3 region has 14 residues. The germline gives CDR1 LGHNA, CDR2 YSLEER. Losses at the gene ends were 3 bases for V and 7 bases for J; bases not matched to a gene: 5.

The chain has TRBV27 and TRBJ2-2, with 7 bases matching TRBD1. The CDR3 extends over 15 amino acids. The junction had 12 bases not matched to a gene; V was cut back by 6 bases and J by 8 bases. CDR1 is MNHEY and CDR2 is SMNVEV in the germline V gene (reference sequence). CDR3 sequence reads: CASSEIQGFVGELFF. The CDR3 nucleotides read TGTGCCAGCAGCGAAATACAGGGGTTTGTGGGGGAGCTGTTTTTT.

The sample holds one count of this clone. The chain recombines TRBV10-2 with TRBJ1-1; no firm D call. The germline V gene has CDR1 WSHSY and CDR2 SAAADI. The V gene lost 2 bases and the J gene lost 2 bases, with 12 bases spanning the gap. CDR3 length: 15 residues. In DNA form, the CDR3 reads TGCGCCAGCAGTGAGATTGTTGGGGTTAACACTGAAGCTTTCTTT. Amino acids: CASSEIVGVNTEAFF.

V is TRBV27 and J is TRBJ2-2; 9 bases map to TRBD1. V was pared by 5 bases and J by 2 bases, with 12 bases of the junction left unmatched. CDR1 and CDR2 (germline): MNHEY, SMNVEV (reference sequence). The CDR3 covers 18 residues. The CDR3 loop reads CASSTRTGAFINTGELFF. The CDR3 DNA sequence: TGTGCCAGCAGTACCCGGACAGGGGCGTTTATTAACACCGGGGAGCTGTTTTTT.